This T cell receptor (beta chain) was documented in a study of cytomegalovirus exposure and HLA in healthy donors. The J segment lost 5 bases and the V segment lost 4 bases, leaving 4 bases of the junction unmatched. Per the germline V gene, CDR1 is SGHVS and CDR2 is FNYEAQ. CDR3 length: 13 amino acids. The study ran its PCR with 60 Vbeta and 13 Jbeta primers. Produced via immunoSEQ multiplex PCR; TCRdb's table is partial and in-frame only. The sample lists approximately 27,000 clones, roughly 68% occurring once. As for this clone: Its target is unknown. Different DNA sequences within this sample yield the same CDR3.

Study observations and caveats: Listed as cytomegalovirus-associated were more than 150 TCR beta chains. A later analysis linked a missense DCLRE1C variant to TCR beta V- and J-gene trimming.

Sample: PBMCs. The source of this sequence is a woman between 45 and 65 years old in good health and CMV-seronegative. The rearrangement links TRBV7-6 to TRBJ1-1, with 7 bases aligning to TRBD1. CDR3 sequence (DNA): TGTGCCAGCAGCTCTCGGACAGGTACTGAAGCTTTCTTT. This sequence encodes CASSSRTGTEAFF.